Below are 17 T cell receptor beta chains sequenced from a single sample in a study of cytomegalovirus exposure and HLA in healthy donors. The PCR used 60 Vbeta and 13 Jbeta primers. Sequencing was performed with immunoSEQ multiplex PCR; in TCRdb, only in-frame clones are kept and a portion is missing. The sample carries about 82,000 clones, less than 80% recorded once. The sequenced sample was PBMCs. These receptors all come from a man in his forties or fifties in good health and CMV-seropositive.

V and J are TRBV7-2 and TRBJ2-7; 10 bases match TRBD1. Germline V lookup: CDR1 SGHTA, CDR2 FQGNSA. This CDR3 has 16 residues. The ends lost 0 bases at V and 2 bases at J; junction bases unmatched: 4. This CDR3 is CASSLAAGQGAYEQYF. DNA of the CDR3: TGTGCCAGCAGCTTAGCGGCCGGACAGGGGGCCTACGAGCAGTACTTC.

This chain uses TRBV6-6 with TRBJ1-5; TRBD1 agrees at 8 bases. V lost 7 bases, J lost 2 bases, and 7 bases stayed unmatched. CDR1 MNHNY and CDR2 SVGAGI come from the germline V gene (reference sequence). The CDR3 is made up of 15 amino acids. The CDR3 reads CASTDGQGGNQPQHF. The DNA of the CDR3 is TGTGCCAGCACCGATGGACAGGGAGGCAATCAGCCCCAGCATTTT.

CDR3 coding DNA: TGCGCCAGCAGCCAAAGACGCTCGGGGACCGGGGAGCTGTTTTTT. This translates into CASSQRRSGTGELFF. The V call is TRBV4-3, the J call TRBJ2-2, with D possibly TRBD2 on 5 matching bases. The V and J ends lost 2 bases and 5 bases respectively, with 12 bases between them. Germline assignment: CDR1 LGHNA and CDR2 YSLEER. This CDR3 comprises 15 residues.

This clone came up a few times. The gene calls are TRBV7-2 and TRBJ1-5, with a tentative D call TRBD1 (6 bases). This CDR3 spans 17 amino acids. Germline V gene lookup returns CDR1 SGHTA and CDR2 FQGNSA. Trimming took off 3 bases at V and 0 bases at J, with 15 bases between the two ends. Written as DNA, the CDR3 is TGTGCCAGCAGCTTCCGCCGGGACACCTATAGCAATCAGCCCCAGCATTTT. Translating gives CASSFRRDTYSNQPQHF.

The CDR3 protein is CASSMDTLYEQYF. DNA of the CDR3: TGTGCCAGCAGCATGGACACCCTCTACGAGCAGTACTTC. The chain carries TRBV7-8 and TRBJ2-7; weak D call: TRBD1 (5 bases). Per germline, CDR1 SGHVS and CDR2 FQNEAQ. Trimming removed 5 bases from V and 3 bases from J, with 11 bases in between. The CDR3 extends over 13 amino acids.

In this sample, this clone turned up once. Germline and junction disagree at one end, which may indicate a read error. This chain connects TRBV25-1 to TRBJ2-5; TRBD2 agrees at 7 bases. Germline CDR1 MGHDK, CDR2 SYGVNS. CDR3 length: 16 amino acids. This CDR3 reads CASSEIRRGEGEPQYF. Here the CDR3 DNA reads TGTGCCAGCAGTGAAATCAGGAGAGGGGAGGGAGAGCCCCAGTACTTC.

The chain combines TRBV18 with TRBJ1-4; D is possibly TRBD1 (5 bases). V dropped 1 base and J dropped 3 bases, with 9 bases sitting between them. The CDR3 loop spans 15 amino acids. From germline, CDR1 is KGHSH and CDR2 LQKENI. This chain's CDR3 is CASSPQGMANEKLFF. CDR3 bases: TGTGCCAGCTCACCACAGGGGATGGCTAATGAAAAACTGTTTTTT.

CDR3 region: CATSRDLAGSQLAKNIQYF. For the CDR3, the DNA is TGTGCCACCAGCAGAGATTTAGCGGGGTCCCAGCTAGCCAAAAACATTCAGTACTTC. The gene calls are TRBV15 and TRBJ2-4, with TRBD2 matching 8 bases. This CDR3 contains 19 residues. After removal of 0 bases from V and 0 bases from J, the junction contained 10 bases not matched to a gene. Per germline, CDR1 LNHNV and CDR2 YYDKDF (reference sequence).

The gene calls are TRBV7-8 and TRBJ2-6, with 10 bases matching TRBD1. CDR1 and CDR2 (germline): SGHVS, FQNEAQ. J lost 2 bases, V lost 5 bases, and 9 bases had no gene match. The length of the CDR3 is 18 residues. CDR3 residues: CASSQIRDRGPGANVLTF. The CDR3 DNA follows: TGTGCCAGCAGCCAGATCCGGGACAGGGGACCTGGGGCCAACGTCCTGACTTTC.

The gene calls are TRBV6-1 and TRBJ2-4; D uncertain. Germline CDR1 MNHNS, CDR2 SASEGT. The CDR3 totals 14 residues. V shed 4 bases and J shed 3 bases, with 10 bases lying between them. The CDR3 is CASSAGYSKNIQYF. CDR3 sequence (DNA): TGTGCCAGCAGTGCAGGTTATAGCAAAAACATTCAGTACTTC.

This clone was recorded a few times. This rearrangement joins TRBV7-6 to TRBJ2-4; 10 nucleotides agree with TRBD2. Trimming cost V 5 bases and J 5 bases; bases outside gene matches: 3. This CDR3 comprises 14 residues. Germline V CDR1 and CDR2: SGHVS, FNYEAQ. The DNA of the CDR3 is TGTGCCAGCAGCCCGGGACTAGCGCAAAACATTCAGTACTTC. It yields the protein CASSPGLAQNIQYF. Complete variable domain (other parts from reference TRBV7-6 and TRBJ2-4): GAGVSQSPRYKVTKRGQDVALRCDPISGHVSLYWYRQALGQGPEFLTYFNYEAQQDKSGLPNDRFSAERPEGSISTLTIQRTEQRDSAMYRCASSPGLAQNIQYFGAGTRLSVL.

This clone was detected only a few times. The chain joins TRBV6-1 to TRBJ2-7; TRBD2 might be the D (6 bases). The length of the CDR3 is 10 residues. In germline, CDR1 is MNHNS, CDR2 SASEGT. V gave up 1 base and J gave up 11 bases, with 6 bases separating them. The CDR3 DNA sequence: TGTGCCAGCAGTGAAGAGCGGGAGTACTTC. This encodes CASSEEREYF.

This clone has a handful of counts. The gene calls are TRBV7-2 and TRBJ2-2; D is possibly TRBD2 (6 bases). CDR1 SGHTA and CDR2 FQGNSA come from the germline V gene. The CDR3 consists of 17 residues. V dropped 1 base and J dropped 0 bases, with 12 bases sitting between them. This chain's CDR3 is CASSLGVGGTNTGELFF. DNA for the CDR3: TGTGCCAGCAGCTTAGGGGTCGGGGGAACGAACACCGGGGAGCTGTTTTTT. Full variable domain (missing parts from reference TRBV7-2 and TRBJ2-2): GAGVSQSPSNKVTEKGKDVELRCDPISGHTALYWYRQSLGQGLEFLIYFQGNSAPDKSGLPSDRFSAERTGGSVSTLTIQRTQQEDSAVYLCASSLGVGGTNTGELFFGEGSRLTVL.

CDR3 amino acids: CASSAWDRTSDFNTEAFF. In DNA, the CDR3 is TGTGCCAGCAGCGCCTGGGACAGGACCTCAGATTTCAACACTGAAGCTTTCTTT. This chain joins TRBV11-2 and TRBJ1-1; TRBD1 aligns across 8 bases. V shed 5 bases, J shed 2 bases, and the junction held 16 bases outside the gene matches. This CDR3 has 18 residues. Germline-derived CDR1 and CDR2 are SGHAT and FQNNGV. The entire variable domain, with the rest obtained from reference TRBV11-2 and TRBJ1-1, is as follows: EAGVAQSPRYKIIEKRQSVAFWCNPISGHATLYWYQQILGQGPKLLIQFQNNGVVDDSQLPKDRFSAERLKGVDSTLKIQPAKLEDSAVYLCASSAWDRTSDFNTEAFFGQGTRLTVV.

The chain couples TRBV6-1 to TRBJ1-4; the D is unclear. The CDR3 extends over 14 amino acids. Trimming took off 4 bases at V and 4 bases at J, with 10 bases between the two ends. Germline loops: CDR1 MNHNS, CDR2 SASEGT. CDR3 DNA sequence: TGTGCCAGCAGTGCGACAACCGATAATGAAAAACTGTTTTTT. As protein: CASSATTDNEKLFF.

V and J are TRBV7-8 and TRBJ1-1; possible D gene TRBD1, 5 bases. This CDR3 is 14 amino acids long. V gave up 5 bases and J gave up 2 bases, with 12 bases separating them. The germline CDR1 and CDR2 sequences are SGHVS and FQNEAQ. CDR3 amino acids: CASSLGLLNTEAFF. The CDR3 nucleotides read TGTGCCAGCAGCCTGGGACTTCTAAACACTGAAGCTTTCTTT.

The chain joins TRBV7-8 to TRBJ1-1, with D possibly matching TRBD1 (6 bases). The CDR3 totals 13 residues. From germline, CDR1 is SGHVS and CDR2 FQNEAQ. V lost 5 bases to trimming and J lost 8 bases, with 15 bases between them. The CDR3 region has the DNA TGTGCCAGCAGCCTTCGACAGGTGGGGGAAGCTTTCTTT. This translates into CASSLRQVGEAFF.